What follows is one T cell receptor beta chain and its context. Its antigen remains undetermined. Per-base qualities were not stored, and no clone one base away is much larger. The cohort consisted of 670 or so healthy bone marrow donors. At the time of sampling, every cohort member was nominally healthy, though immune exposures that went unrecorded were likely present. The donor tested CMV seropositive and was one of the 289 seropositive cohort members. Each donor provided a peripheral blood sample, and peripheral blood mononuclear cells were used for TCR beta sequencing. Genomic DNA was extracted from the blood cell samples with the Qiagen DNeasy Blood Extraction Kit. This entry comes from a study of cytomegalovirus exposure and HLA in healthy donors (TCRdb year 2017). The study in broad terms: An earlier analysis of about 530 of the donors reported approximately 260 Gb of sequence data and 117 million unique TCR beta sequences obtained from about 180 million T cells. Roughly 290 gigabases of sequencing data and around 85 million unique TCR sequences made up an early release that covered 500 to 700 HLA-typed donors. Among the roughly 390 genotyped donors, more than 70% belonged to the genetic ancestry cluster associated with self-reported Caucasian donors. The study aimed to test whether cataloging public T cell receptors could reveal signatures of past pathogen exposure. Using immunosequencing, the study profiled T cell repertoires from 666 subjects and related those repertoires to cytomegalovirus serostatus. In addition to the first cohort of hundreds of subjects, a separate validation cohort of under 150 different subjects was used. To predict cytomegalovirus infection status, the study combined high-throughput TCR immunosequencing, statistical association of individual TCRs with disease status, and machine learning. In a later analysis, previously published TCR beta repertoires from fewer than 750 donors were re-analyzed and high-resolution HLA genotyping was added so that TCR occurrence patterns could be studied. The later analysis used no new phenotypic data to find candidate immune exposures, relying instead on TCR beta sequences and their occurrence across donors. In an earlier analysis of around 540 of the donors, high-throughput TCR beta sequencing was used to judge whether each TCR beta V gene segment behaved as functional or pseudogenic. Alongside the repertoire data, information on donor age, sex, ethnicity and CMV serostatus was compiled. In a later genetic analysis, genome-wide SNP genotypes for about three fifths of the roughly 670 donors were used, and that subset was treated as a discovery cohort. Every repertoire in the discovery cohort had been generated on one and the same sequencing platform. HLA typing covered class I and class II loci at four-digit resolution. The number of typed donors differed by locus: 629-630 for A, B, C, DRB1 and DQB1; 500 to 550 for DQA1; about 600 for DPA1; and roughly 450 for DPB1. A handful of DR-DQ haplotypes were handled as single units for association and clustering because linkage in the cohort was strong. On average, around 230,000 unique TCR beta nucleotide sequences were sequenced per donor among 398 genotyped donors of the cohort, with about 19% of those sequences being non-productive.

The library was prepared using the immunoSEQ multiplex PCR assay. For the multiplex PCR, a mixture combining 60 forward primers for TCR Vbeta segments and 13 reverse primers for TCR Jbeta segments was used. Amplification of the CDR3 region of rearranged TCR beta genes was performed with a multiplex PCR assay on genomic DNA. The Illumina HiSeq System was used to sequence the amplified TCR beta libraries as 87-base-pair reads. For the original study's pipeline: Across the 600 to 700 repertoires, a later analysis counted 60 million to 90 million unique TCR beta chains, around 11 million of which were shared by at least two donors. A nearest-neighbor algorithm error-corrected the raw reads and collapsed the reads into unique sequences, merging closely related sequences to remove PCR and sequencing errors. To assign V, D and J gene segments, CDR3 sequences were aligned to IMGT reference sequences. Each retained sequence needed at least a six-nucleotide match to both a V gene segment and a J gene segment. Rearrangements were called productive when the CDR3 lacked stop codons and stayed in frame with V and J; all others were non-productive. Following IMGT convention, CDR3 was defined as the stretch from the second conserved V-encoded cysteine up to the conserved J-encoded phenylalanine. Sequences without an unambiguous match to a single V gene segment were excluded from the earlier analysis of about 640 of the donors. In an earlier analysis of about 590 of the donors, a V segment was called functional when productive rearrangements were above 56.7%, and segregating when the standard deviation between donors exceeded 5%. To diagnose cytomegalovirus status from the catalog of TCR beta chain sequences, a statistical classification framework was built. In a later analysis, V and J genes were assigned by comparing TCR nucleotide sequences against IMGT/GENE-DB human TR gene sequences. The TCRdist pipeline was used in a later analysis to assign CDR3 sequences and most-parsimonious VDJ recombination scenarios. In a later analysis, each TCR beta chain was defined by its CDR3 amino acid sequence together with its V-gene family, and reads without a unique V-gene family were excluded. To address suspected cross-contamination and a sequencing artifact, a later analysis removed a few hundred highly shared, low-generation-probability nucleotide sequences. For each public chain, a later analysis derived a clonal expansion index from normalized ranks of inferred template counts within each repertoire. Generation probabilities in a later analysis came from a VDJ recombination model fitted to out-of-frame rearrangements, and those results were checked against IGoR. In a later analysis, hypergeometric tests were used to score TCR-TCR, TCR-HLA and TCR-CMV co-occurrence, with a repertoire-size bias correction applied to TCR pairs. To estimate false discovery rates, a later analysis permuted the HLA or CMV assignments 20 times. In a later analysis, co-occurring TCRs were grouped with DBSCAN, and TCRdist sequence similarity was added when clustering was performed within HLA-allele-positive subsets. Repertoires with fewer than 30,000 or more than 120,000 public chains, plus five repertoires with anomalous nucleotide sharing, were excluded from co-occurrence clustering. TCRdb took over this immuneACCESS table, retaining in-frame rearrangements with V and J assigned. Such tables are incomplete; in checked studies, under half of the missing clones stem from an unresolved V gene, and the remainder is unexplained. V and J calls and clone size follow that table, whereas D and trimming were derived from the DNA. A total of approximately 84,000 clones appear in this sample, around 78% of them only once. Together, the top ten hold just under 2.5% of the sample.

What the work shows at the level of the full study, not this receptor alone: According to the authors, the approach could potentially be generalized to other disease states and immunological phenotypes. In a later genetic analysis, a missense DCLRE1C variant was associated with V-gene and J-gene trimming of TCR beta chains, and the association was replicated in an independent cohort. Approximately 16 rarely observed V segments, including chromosome 9 orphons, were excluded from the earlier analysis of several hundred of the donors because counts were too low. Immune exposure information for the cohort was limited to CMV serostatus. Assigning TCR associations to individual alleles was difficult when HLA alleles, especially DR and DQ, strongly co-occurred. Some IMGT-functional V segments, including TRBV6-2 and TRBV6-3, could not be distinguished by the 87-base-pair reads and were therefore excluded. A few of the identified cytomegalovirus-associated TCR beta chains were confirmed in vitro to be specific for cytomegalovirus antigens. The presence/absence analyses assumed that sequencing depth was roughly uniform across donors, and that assumption may not be true. According to a later analysis, most CMV-associated TCR beta chains appeared to be HLA-restricted, and the HLA associations seemed to be driven largely by CMV exposure. Because HLA typing was missing for some donors at each locus, association tests included only the typed subset. A total of fewer than 200 TCR beta chains were listed by the study as associated with cytomegalovirus. A cluster of highly shared sequence variants was judged likely to represent a technical artifact of the sequencing pipeline. The classifier was reported to diagnose cytomegalovirus status with high specificity and sensitivity in both the original cohort and the validation cohort. A further reported finding was that TCR beta sequences accurately predicted the HLA-A and HLA-B alleles for most subjects in the first cohort. Broadly in line with IMGT annotations, most TCR beta V segments showed up in productive rearrangements about 90% or about 30% of the time in an earlier analysis of several hundred of the donors. This cohort had only TCR beta chains sequenced, and the lack of alpha or paired-chain data limited which features could be detected. In a later analysis, TCR association rates were found to vary across HLA loci, with the most associated TCRs seen for DRB1 alleles and the fewest for HLA-C alleles. A later analysis reported that several top co-occurrence clusters appeared linked to parvovirus B19, influenza, CMV and Epstein-Barr virus. Compared with equally common non-associated chains, HLA-associated TCR beta chains in a later analysis were more clonally expanded and had lower generation probabilities. Linkage disequilibrium might explain the correlated functional status among segregating V segments, but an unknown experimental factor could not be ruled out. Across donors, most TCR sequences were observed very rarely, whereas some public TCRs were present in many individuals. Specific HLA alleles were associated with 15,000 to 20,000 TCR beta sequences at a false discovery rate of 0.05 in a later analysis. Compared with the approximately 670-donor mean, donors in an Asian-associated ancestry cluster had fewer N-insertions in productive TCRs, according to a later genetic analysis.

Via the germline V gene (reference sequence), CDR1 is LNHDA and CDR2 SQIVND. Trimming removed 5 bases from V and 8 bases from J, leaving 19 bases between the germline ends. The CDR3 spans 15 residues, from the cysteine through the phenylalanine. The retained sequence is limited to the CDR3, 45 bases, with the frame set at the first base. This TCR came from a male donor in good health and CMV-seropositive. Sequenced input: PBMCs. Recombination linked TRBV19 to TRBJ2-1; the D gene is perhaps TRBD1, on 6 matching bases. The CDR3 sequence is CASSGSARGVYEQFF. Here is the DNA: TGTGCCAGTAGTGGTTCCGCCAGGGGAGTTTATGAGCAGTTCTTC. The variable domain in full, with residues beyond the CDR3 obtained from the reference TRBV19 and TRBJ2-1 genes, is DGGITQSPKYLFRKEGQNVTLSCEQNLNHDAMYWYRQDPGQGLRLIYYSQIVNDFQKGDIAEGYSVSREKKESFPLTVTSAQKNPTAFYLCASSGSARGVYEQFFGPGTRLTVL.